Below, 21 T cell receptor beta chains from the same sample are listed, as sequenced in a study of CD8+ T cells in alopecia areata. Following RNA extraction, reverse transcription yielded cDNA that acted as the sequencing template. Generated by immunoSEQ multiplex PCR, the TCRdb table keeps only in-frame clones and is missing some. The sample has approximately 210,000 clones, approximately 65% seen once; the top ten hold 1.2%. Treatment here: oral pan-JAK inhibitor, 5-10 mg twice daily. The sequencing used CD4+ T cells sorted from blood, collected around week 42, from a patient treated with tofacitinib. The receptor source for this set is a human donor with alopecia areata.

CDR3 sequence: CASSRRTSSETQYF. The CDR3 DNA sequence: TGTGCCAGCAGCCGAAGGACTAGCTCAGAGACCCAGTACTTC. The chain carries TRBV11-2 and TRBJ2-5, with 8 bases lining up with TRBD2. J was trimmed by 4 bases and V by 5 bases; bases with no gene match: 6. The CDR3 runs 14 residues. Germline V lookup: CDR1 SGHAT, CDR2 FQNNGV.

In its sample, this clone was seen a few times. The chain links TRBV4-3 to TRBJ1-2; D perhaps matches TRBD1 (5 bases). Germline CDR1 is LGHNA and CDR2 is YSLEER. The ends were cut back, 0 bases at V and 8 bases at J, with 10 bases in the middle. The CDR3 has 13 residues. The CDR3 nucleotides read TGCGCCAGCAGCCAAGATCGGGGGGAGGGCTACACCTTC. Translated: CASSQDRGEGYTF.

V usage is TRBV7-8 and J usage is TRBJ2-7; D unresolved. Germline V lookup: CDR1 SGHVS, CDR2 FQNEAQ. Trimming stripped 5 bases from V and 1 base from J, with 18 bases between. CDR3 size: 16 residues. The CDR3: CASSPIIRKGSYEQYF. As DNA, the CDR3 is TGTGCCAGCAGCCCAATCATCCGGAAAGGGTCCTACGAGCAGTACTTC.

This chain joins TRBV7-2 and TRBJ2-5; D is ambiguous. The CDR3 runs 12 residues. The V gene lost 5 bases and the J gene lost 3 bases, with 7 bases spanning the gap. Germline loops: CDR1 SGHTA, CDR2 FQGNSA. In nucleotides, the CDR3 is TGTGCCAGCAGCCGCTTTGAAGAGACCCAGTACTTC. It specifies CASSRFEETQYF.

The V and J genes are TRBV7-9 and TRBJ2-7; the match to TRBD2 covers 10 bases. The junction had 5 bases not matched to a gene; V was cut back by 1 base and J by 5 bases. CDR1 and CDR2 from the germline V gene are SEHNR and FQNEAQ (reference sequence). The CDR3 length is 15 residues. The CDR3 bases are TGTGCCAGCAGCTTAGAGGGGACTAGCGACCACGAGCAGTACTTC. It yields the protein CASSLEGTSDHEQYF. Together with reference TRBV7-9 and TRBJ2-7, the CDR3 gives the full variable domain: DTGVSQNPRHKITKRGQNVTFRCDPISEHNRLYWYRQTLGQGPEFLTYFQNEAQLEKSRLLSDRFSAERPKGSFSTLEIQRTEQGDSAMYLCASSLEGTSDHEQYFGPGTRLTVT.

This clone appeared a few times. The chain links TRBV5-1 to TRBJ2-7, with D possibly matching TRBD1 (5 bases). The CDR3 length is 13 residues. Between the trimmed V and J ends, which lost 3 bases and 4 bases, there was a span of 11 bases. Germline V gene sequence: CDR1 SGHRS, CDR2 YFSETQ. The CDR3: CASSSETVYEQYF. In DNA, the CDR3 is TGCGCCAGCAGCTCTGAGACAGTTTACGAGCAGTACTTC.

This clone was picked up a small number of times. The chain recombines TRBV29-1 with TRBJ2-5, with TRBD1 identical over 7 bases. The CDR3 is 14 residues long. Germline CDR1 SQVTM, CDR2 ANQGSEA. The CDR3 is CSLLIGQVQETQYF. Written as DNA, the CDR3 is TGCTCCCTACTTATAGGACAGGTCCAAGAGACCCAGTACTTC.

This clone was recorded once. V and J are TRBV30 and TRBJ2-2; 12 positions match TRBD2. Germline V CDR1 and CDR2: GTSNPN, SVGIG (reference sequence). This CDR3 has 15 amino acids. V was clipped by 3 bases and J by 5 bases; unmatched bases: 4. In DNA form, the CDR3 reads TGTGCCTGGAGACTAGCGGGGGGTTGGACCGGGGAGCTGTTTTTT. This codes for CAWRLAGGWTGELFF. The full variable domain, its missing parts supplied by reference TRBV30 and TRBJ2-2, is SQTIHQWPATLVQPVGSPLSLECTVEGTSNPNLYWYRQAAGRGLQLLFYSVGIGQISSEVPQNLSASRPQDRQFILSSKKLLLSDSGFYLCAWRLAGGWTGELFFGEGSRLTVL.

This clone came up a few times. The chain is built from TRBV5-1 and TRBJ2-1; the D gene could be TRBD1 or TRBD2 (5 bases each). Trimming took off 6 bases at V and 4 bases at J, with 17 bases between the two ends. CDR3 length: 15 amino acids. The germline gives CDR1 SGHRS, CDR2 YFSETQ. The CDR3 reads CASKPSGTKYNEQFF. CDR3 sequence (DNA): TGCGCCAGCAAACCTTCCGGGACGAAATACAATGAGCAGTTCTTC.

The chain is built from TRBV11-2 and TRBJ2-3, with 7 bases aligning to TRBD2. The CDR3 length is 13 residues. Germline values: CDR1 SGHAT, CDR2 FQNNGV. V lost 5 bases and J lost 9; bases outside the gene matches: 8. The CDR3 loop is CASSPWGAGTQYF. The CDR3, as DNA: TGTGCCAGCAGCCCCTGGGGAGCGGGGACGCAGTATTTT. Full variable domain (missing parts from reference TRBV11-2 and TRBJ2-3): EAGVAQSPRYKIIEKRQSVAFWCNPISGHATLYWYQQILGQGPKLLIQFQNNGVVDDSQLPKDRFSAERLKGVDSTLKIQPAKLEDSAVYLCASSPWGAGTQYFGPGTRLTVL.

The rearrangement joins TRBV6-1 to TRBJ1-2, with 8 bases lining up with TRBD1. The trim removed 2 bases at V and 3 bases at J, leaving 2 bases unmatched. This CDR3 spans 14 amino acids. The V gene's germline CDR1 is MNHNS and CDR2 SASEGT. The CDR3 DNA reads as TGTGCCAGCAGTGAAACAGGGGGGGACTATGGCTACACCTTC. It yields the protein CASSETGGDYGYTF.

There are a few counts of this clone. The chain is built from TRBV7-6 and TRBJ2-7; 7 bases line up with TRBD1. CDR1 is SGHVS, CDR2 FNYEAQ, per germline. Losses at the gene ends were 3 bases for V and 2 bases for J; bases not matched to a gene: 4. There are 14 residues in the CDR3. The CDR3 region has the DNA TGTGCCAGCAGCTTGAACAGGGGCCCCTACGAGCAGTACTTC. Protein sequence: CASSLNRGPYEQYF.

For the CDR3, the DNA is TGTGCCTGGAGTGCACTGGGGGCCGAGCAGTACTTC. Translating gives CAWSALGAEQYF. The chain uses TRBV30 and TRBJ2-7, with D perhaps matching TRBD1 (6 bases). Trimming cost V 1 base and J 6 bases, with 10 bases left between them. The CDR3 is 12 residues long. CDR1 GTSNPN and CDR2 SVGIG come from the germline V gene (reference sequence).

This chain connects TRBV29-1 to TRBJ1-1, with D unclear. V lost 7 bases, J lost 2 bases, and 14 bases lay in between. Germline values: CDR1 SQVTM, CDR2 ANQGSEA. This CDR3 has 13 amino acids. This CDR3 is CSALQRSNTEAFF. DNA of the CDR3: TGCAGCGCTTTACAAAGGTCCAACACTGAAGCTTTCTTT.

The chain employs TRBV27 and TRBJ2-1, with 8 bases fitting TRBD1. Germline V gene lookup returns CDR1 MNHEY and CDR2 SMNVEV (reference sequence). The V segment lost 5 bases and the J segment 3 bases; nucleotides outside the gene matches: 15. The CDR3 is made up of 18 amino acids. The DNA for the CDR3 is TGTGCCAGCAGTCCACGCAGGACAGGGCTCCAAGTCTACAATGAGCAGTTCTTC. The encoded protein is CASSPRRTGLQVYNEQFF.

This chain links TRBV29-1 with TRBJ1-2, with D possibly TRBD1 on 5 matching bases. The V and J ends lost 6 bases and 4 bases respectively, with 18 bases between them. This CDR3 region has 14 residues. CDR1 and CDR2 (germline): SQVTM, ANQGSEA. The CDR3 spells CSVDEVRVGYGYTF. The DNA of the CDR3 is TGCAGCGTCGACGAGGTCAGGGTTGGCTATGGCTACACCTTC.

The V gene is TRBV30, the J gene TRBJ1-2, with no clear D. The V end was cut by 0 bases, the J end by 6 bases, with 5 bases between. CDR1 is GTSNPN and CDR2 is SVGIG in the germline V gene (reference sequence). CDR3 length: 11 amino acids. The CDR3 here is CAWSVIDGYTF. The CDR3 DNA sequence: TGTGCCTGGAGTGTCATCGATGGCTACACCTTC.

The V gene is TRBV6-5, the J gene TRBJ1-1, with D maybe TRBD1 (6 bases). Germline V lookup: CDR1 MNHEY, CDR2 SVGAGI. V shed 6 bases and J shed 1 base, with 15 bases lying between them. The CDR3 is made up of 15 amino acids. The CDR3 DNA is TGTGCCAGCAGAACCAGACAGGTACAGAACACTGAAGCTTTCTTT. Its translation is CASRTRQVQNTEAFF.

The CDR3 DNA is TGTGCCATCACAGGGGGCTCCCAAGAGACCCAGTACTTC. It encodes CAITGGSQETQYF. The chain combines TRBV2 with TRBJ2-5, with TRBD1 matching over 9 bases. CDR3 length equals 13 residues. Germline CDR1 SNHLY, CDR2 FYNNEI. Unmatched junction bases numbered 4, after V lost 10 bases and J lost 1 base.

V gene TRBV30 combines with J gene TRBJ1-1; the D is unclear. Per germline, CDR1 GTSNPN and CDR2 SVGIG (reference sequence). V lost 3 bases and J lost 5, with 10 bases in between. This CDR3 is 12 amino acids long. Here the CDR3 reads CAWSPPRTEAFF. The CDR3 DNA follows: TGTGCCTGGAGCCCCCCCCGTACTGAAGCTTTCTTT.

The chain uses TRBV25-1 and TRBJ1-5; D unclear. The germline CDR1 and CDR2 sequences are MGHDK and SYGVNS. This CDR3 is built from 12 residues. V was clipped by 7 bases and J by 3 bases, with 7 bases between them. The CDR3 loop is CASNSNNQPQHF. CDR3 DNA sequence: TGTGCCAGCAACAGCAACAATCAGCCCCAGCATTTT.